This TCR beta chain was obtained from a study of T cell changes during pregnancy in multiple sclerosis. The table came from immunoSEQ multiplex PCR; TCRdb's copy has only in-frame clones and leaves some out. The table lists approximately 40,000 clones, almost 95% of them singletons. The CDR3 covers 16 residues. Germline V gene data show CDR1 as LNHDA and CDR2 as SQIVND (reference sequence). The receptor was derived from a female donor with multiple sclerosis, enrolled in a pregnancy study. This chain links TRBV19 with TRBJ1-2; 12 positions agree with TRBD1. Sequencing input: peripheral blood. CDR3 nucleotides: TGTGCGAGACCCGGGGACAGGGGGCGCCCCCTCTATGGCTACACCTTC. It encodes CARPGDRGRPLYGYTF.